The sequence of this T cell receptor beta chain was determined in a study of OX40 agonist ivuxolimab in advanced cancers. Germline V lookup: CDR1 SGHRS, CDR2 YFSETQ. CDR3 length equals 15 residues. Trimming stripped 4 bases from V and 1 base from J, with 14 bases between. As concerns this clone: No antigen is known for it.

Whole-study findings and limits: Low normalized clonal expansion also occurred in some nonresponding patients. The investigators did not determine what antigen specificity the expanded peripheral T cells had.

Sequencing was performed with immunoSEQ multiplex PCR; in TCRdb, only in-frame clones are kept and a portion is missing. The sample consists of 35,000 or so clones, over 60% of them appearing once. The sequencing here drew on CD4+ or CD8+ T cells sorted from blood, taken in a trial of the OX40 agonist ivuxolimab. The receptor comes from an adult with an advanced solid tumor such as melanoma, head and neck, liver or kidney cancer. The chain combines TRBV5-1 with TRBJ1-1, with TRBD1 as a possible D gene (6 bases). This chain's CDR3 is CASSALQGRNTEAFF. CDR3 DNA sequence: TGCGCCAGCAGCGCACTACAGGGACGGAACACTGAAGCTTTCTTT.